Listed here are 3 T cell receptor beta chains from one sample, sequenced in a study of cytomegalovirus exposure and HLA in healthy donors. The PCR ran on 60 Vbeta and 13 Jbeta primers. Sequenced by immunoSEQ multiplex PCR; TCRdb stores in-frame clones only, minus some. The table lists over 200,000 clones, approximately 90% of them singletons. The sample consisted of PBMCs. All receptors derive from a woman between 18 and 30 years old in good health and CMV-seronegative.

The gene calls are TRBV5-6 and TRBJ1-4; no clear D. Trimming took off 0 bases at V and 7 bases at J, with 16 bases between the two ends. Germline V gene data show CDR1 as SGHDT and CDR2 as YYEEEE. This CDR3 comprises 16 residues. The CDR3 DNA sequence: TGTGCCAGCAGCTTGGCCGGAGGGAGGAGTGTTGAAAAACTGTTTTTT. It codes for CASSLAGGRSVEKLFF. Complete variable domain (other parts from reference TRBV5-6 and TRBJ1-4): DAGVTQSPTHLIKTRGQQVTLRCSPKSGHDTVSWYQQALGQGPQFIFQYYEEEERQRGNFPDRFSGHQFPNYSSELNVNALLLGDSALYLCASSLAGGRSVEKLFFGSGTQLSVL.

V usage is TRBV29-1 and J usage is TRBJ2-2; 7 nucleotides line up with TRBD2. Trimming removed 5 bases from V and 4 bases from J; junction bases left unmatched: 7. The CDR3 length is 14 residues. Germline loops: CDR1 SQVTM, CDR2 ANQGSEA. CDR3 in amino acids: CSVQRGSTTGELFF. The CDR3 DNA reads TGCAGCGTTCAGCGCGGGAGTACCACCGGGGAGCTGTTTTTT.

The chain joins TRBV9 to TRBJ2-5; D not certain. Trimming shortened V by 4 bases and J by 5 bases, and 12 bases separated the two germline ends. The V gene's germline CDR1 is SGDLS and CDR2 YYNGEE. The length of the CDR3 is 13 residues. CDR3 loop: CASSLVPRETQYF. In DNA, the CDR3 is TGTGCCAGCAGCCTCGTTCCCCGGGAGACCCAGTACTTC.